This entry concerns a single T cell receptor (beta chain). Its cognate antigen has yet to be identified. The record has no base qualities; no much larger clone is one base away. TCRdb names Illumina NovaSeq 6000 as the instrument used. cDNA libraries for TCRalpha and TCRbeta were prepared by 5'RACE using constant-segment primers, with sample barcodes and unique molecular identifiers added. RNA was extracted from every sample with Trizol reagent. Library amplification was performed in two PCR steps, and a second sample barcode and Illumina TruSeq adapters were introduced in the second step. Libraries were sequenced on an Illumina NovaSeq with 2 x 150 bp paired-end reads. In the original analysis: Demultiplexing of reads and collapsing into UMI-guided consensus sequences were performed with migec v1.2.7. Using mixcr v2.1.11, UMI consensuses were aligned to TRA and TRB V and J templates and then assembled into clonotypes. A clonotype was counted as expanded or contracted only when both edgeR and NoisET called the clonotype significant, with the noise models trained on biological replicates. For edgeR calls, the thresholds were a false discovery rate-adjusted p below 0.01 and a log2 fold-change of 1. As an exploratory analysis of dynamics, max-normalized trajectories of the 1000 most abundant clonotypes were examined with PCA combined with hierarchical clustering. The CD4 or CD8 phenotype of responding clones was assigned using the separately sequenced CD4+ and CD8+ repertoires. TCRdb reprocessing: public reads trimmed at Q25 with fastp, clones called with MiXCR, in-frame beta chains kept. Each CDR3 protein gets just one entry, which takes the most common genes and DNA from the rows behind it. The V and J calls were determined by TCRdb, not by the authors. The sample table records about 400,000 distinct CDR3 sequences; roughly a quarter of these occur just once. Of the sample, about 10% falls within the top ten clones.

The sample belongs to a study of T-cell memory formation after mild COVID-19 (dated by TCRdb to about 2021). About the full investigation: Most TCR sequence clusters were specific to one of the two donors. In a couple of donors, T-cell clones that expanded and contracted after mild COVID-19 were followed by sequencing TCRalpha and TCRbeta repertoires longitudinally. Two young, previously healthy adult volunteers made up the cohort, one male and one female.

V is cut by 6 bases and J by 1 base, and the space between the germline ends is 9 bases. The CDR3, cysteine through phenylalanine, is 13 amino acids long. The kept DNA is CDR3 alone, 39 bases in frame from the first base. From the germline V gene, CDR1 is ENHRY and CDR2 is SYGVKD. Study-wide findings and limitations: SARS-CoV-2 specificity was not confirmed for the second-wave clones peaking on day 37. Some responding clones were detected in pre-infection memory, which suggested that pre-existing cross-reactive memory T cells had joined the SARS-CoV-2 response. Only two mild cases were covered by the study, and larger cohorts that include severe cases with pre-infection samples were considered necessary. Contracting CD4+ clones were found mainly in CM and EM memory subsets, while CD8+ clones were enriched in EMRA. Balanced CD4/CD8 phenotypes were observed for clones contracting from day 15 to 85, whereas a bias towards CD4+ was observed for a second wave of clones expanding from day 15 to 37.

Ficoll-Paque density gradient centrifugation was used to isolate PBMCs. Here the chain combines TRBV10-3 and TRBJ1-2, with the identity of the D gene unclear. This clonotype was sampled from an adult woman who had mild COVID-19 (a few samples of this study predate the infection). The sample titles of this study are shuffled in the database, so cell type and time point are left out; the donor was told from shared clones. The sample taken for sequencing was PBMCs or a T cell subset sorted from them (not recorded which). Here is the DNA: TGTGCCATCAGACAGAACCTTAACTATGGCTACACCTTC. This sequence encodes CAIRQNLNYGYTF.